Below are 10 T cell receptor beta chains sequenced from a single sample in a study of cytomegalovirus exposure and HLA in healthy donors. Clones were read by immunoSEQ multiplex PCR, and TCRdb kept only the in-frame ones, dropping some. Of tens of thousands of clones listed, roughly 90% were seen once; the top ten hold more than 1%. The sequenced sample was PBMCs. All receptors derive from a man in his late teens or twenties in good health and CMV-seronegative.

The V call is TRBV6-6, the J call TRBJ1-4; D call uncertain. The CDR3 runs to 14 residues. V was clipped by 5 bases and J by 8 bases, with 15 bases between them. Germline CDR1 and CDR2: MNHNY and SVGAGI (reference sequence). The CDR3 loop reads CASSRKRAEEKLFF. In DNA form, the CDR3 reads TGTGCCAGCAGTCGCAAGCGGGCTGAGGAAAAACTGTTTTTT.

The J gene is TRBJ1-4, the V gene TRBV19; D uncertain. Deletions cut 3 bases from V and 6 bases from J, with 8 bases between. There are 13 residues in the CDR3. From germline, CDR1 is LNHDA and CDR2 SQIVND (reference sequence). The CDR3 sequence is CASSMRLDEKLFF. The CDR3 nucleotides read TGTGCCAGTAGTATGAGGCTGGATGAAAAACTGTTTTTT.

The genes are TRBV12-5 and TRBJ2-1, with TRBD1 matching over 7 bases. Germline loops: CDR1 LGHNT, CDR2 FRNRAP. V was pared by 9 bases and J by 9 bases, with 8 bases of the junction left unmatched. The CDR3 runs 12 residues. CDR3 amino acids: CASTRDSGEQFF. The CDR3 coding sequence is TGTGCTAGCACCCGGGACAGCGGTGAGCAGTTCTTC.

This clone was observed a few times. This sequence joins TRBV29-1 and TRBJ1-2, with D hard to call. Germline V gene lookup returns CDR1 SQVTM and CDR2 ANQGSEA. Trimming left V 7 bases short and J 6 bases short, with 3 bases between. The CDR3 covers 8 residues. This CDR3 is CSANGYTF. The DNA of the CDR3 is TGCAGCGCCAATGGCTACACCTTC. The full variable domain, in which reference TRBV29-1 and TRBJ1-2 provide the parts outside the CDR3, is SAVISQKPSRDICQRGTSLTIQCQVDSQVTMMFWYRQQPGQSLTLIATANQGSEATYESGFVIDKFPISRPNLTFSTLTVSNMSPEDSSIYLCSANGYTFGSGTRLTVV.

The chain is built from TRBV7-8 and TRBJ2-1; the match to TRBD2 covers 7 bases. With 3 bases clipped from V and 0 bases from J, the junction kept 8 bases outside the gene matches. Germline lookup yields CDR1 SGHVS and CDR2 FQNEAQ. The CDR3 is 17 residues long. The CDR3 spells CASSLGPGLSSYNEQFF. The CDR3 DNA reads as TGTGCCAGCAGCTTGGGTCCGGGACTAAGCTCCTACAATGAGCAGTTCTTC.

The genes are TRBV11-2 and TRBJ1-4; 8 nucleotides agree with TRBD1. V was clipped by 4 bases and J by 8 bases; unmatched bases: 15. The V gene's germline CDR1 is SGHAT and CDR2 FQNNGV. The CDR3 contains 17 residues. In nucleotides, the CDR3 is TGTGCCAGCAGCTCCACTCCAGGGGGCAGGGTAGGGGAAAAACTGTTTTTT. It is translated as CASSSTPGGRVGEKLFF.

This chain uses TRBV27 with TRBJ2-5, with D possibly being TRBD1 (6 bases). This CDR3 spans 12 amino acids. With 7 bases removed from V and 4 bases from J, the gap between germline ends came to 10 bases. Per germline, CDR1 MNHEY and CDR2 SMNVEV (reference sequence). In DNA, the CDR3 is TGTGCCAGCATGGGGGCCCCAGAGACCCAGTACTTC. It codes for CASMGAPETQYF.

This sequence joins TRBV29-1 and TRBJ2-3; 8 nucleotides line up with TRBD1. The CDR3 loop spans 12 amino acids. Trimming took 6 bases from V and 1 from J; bases not matched to a gene: 0. Germline V lookup: CDR1 SQVTM, CDR2 ANQGSEA. The chain's CDR3 is CSVDRGTDTQYF. The DNA of the CDR3 is TGCAGCGTGGACAGGGGCACAGATACGCAGTATTTT.

This clone came up a few times. This chain connects TRBV6-5 to TRBJ1-2; D unclear. Germline values: CDR1 MNHEY, CDR2 SVGAGI. The germline V and J ends were trimmed by 5 bases and 2 bases, with 15 bases remaining between them. The CDR3 has 15 amino acids. CDR3 sequence: CASSRGLEANYGYTF. The CDR3 bases are TGTGCCAGCAGTCGTGGTTTAGAGGCGAACTATGGCTACACCTTC.

The chain recombines TRBV28 with TRBJ2-6; 11 bases map to TRBD1. The CDR3 is made up of 17 amino acids. Per the germline V gene, CDR1 is MDHEN and CDR2 is SYDVKM. V was pared by 2 bases and J by 3 bases, with 3 bases of the junction left unmatched. The CDR3 DNA reads as TGTGCCAGCAGTTTAGGACAGGGGGCAGGTGGGGCCAACGTCCTGACTTTC. Protein product: CASSLGQGAGGANVLTF.